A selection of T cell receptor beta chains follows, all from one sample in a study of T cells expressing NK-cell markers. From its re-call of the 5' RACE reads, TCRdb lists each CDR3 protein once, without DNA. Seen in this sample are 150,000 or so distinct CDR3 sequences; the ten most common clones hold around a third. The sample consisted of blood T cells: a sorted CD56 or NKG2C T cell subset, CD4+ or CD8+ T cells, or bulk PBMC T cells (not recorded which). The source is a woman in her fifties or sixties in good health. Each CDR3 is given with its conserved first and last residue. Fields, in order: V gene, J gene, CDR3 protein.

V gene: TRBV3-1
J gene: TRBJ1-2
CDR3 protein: CASSPLGGAGFDGYTF

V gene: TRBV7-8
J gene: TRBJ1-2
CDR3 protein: CASSLWDRGERQAGYTF

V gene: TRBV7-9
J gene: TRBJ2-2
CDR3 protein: CASSPTIRELFF

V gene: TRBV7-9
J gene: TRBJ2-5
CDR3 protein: CASSSTLTSGDQETQYF

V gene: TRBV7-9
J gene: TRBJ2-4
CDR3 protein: CASSFNQARAKNIQYF

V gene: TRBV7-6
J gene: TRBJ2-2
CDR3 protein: CASSLVKASGSRELFF

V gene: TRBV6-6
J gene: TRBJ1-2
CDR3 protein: CASSLSGTGGGYTF

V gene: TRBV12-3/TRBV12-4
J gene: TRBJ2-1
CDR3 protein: CASRLGLANEQFF

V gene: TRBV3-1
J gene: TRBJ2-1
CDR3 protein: CASSHFGDGNEQFF

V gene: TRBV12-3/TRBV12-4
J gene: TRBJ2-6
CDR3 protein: CASSSNDRAAGANVLTF

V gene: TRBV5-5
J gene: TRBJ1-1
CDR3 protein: CASSPPDREEAFF

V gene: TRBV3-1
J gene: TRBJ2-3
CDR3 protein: CASSRSGNPTDTQYF

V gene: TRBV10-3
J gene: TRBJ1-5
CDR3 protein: CAVHSYSNQPQHF

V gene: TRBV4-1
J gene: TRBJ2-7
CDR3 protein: CASSQEQLYEQYF

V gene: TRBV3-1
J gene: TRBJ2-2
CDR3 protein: CASSRIRGRRLDTGELFF

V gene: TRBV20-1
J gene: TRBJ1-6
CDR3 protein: CSARAGRENSPLHF

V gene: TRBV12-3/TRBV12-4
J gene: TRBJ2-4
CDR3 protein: CASSLSGGLDIQYF

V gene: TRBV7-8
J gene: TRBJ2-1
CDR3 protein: CASSPGTSKYEQFF

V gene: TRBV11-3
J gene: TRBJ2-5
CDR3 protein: CASSFIIGQQETQYF

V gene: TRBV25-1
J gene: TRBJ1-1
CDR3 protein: CASRQGLEAFF

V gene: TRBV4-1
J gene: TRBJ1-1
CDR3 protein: CASSQDGSTGGLRTEAFF

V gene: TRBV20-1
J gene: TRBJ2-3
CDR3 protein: CSARSYGSGDSSDTQYF

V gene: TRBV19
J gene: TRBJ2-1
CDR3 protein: CASSIAELYNEQFF

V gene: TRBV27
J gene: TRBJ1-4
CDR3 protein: CASSPGTGGEELFF

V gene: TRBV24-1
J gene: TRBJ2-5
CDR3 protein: CATGERRNGIETQYF

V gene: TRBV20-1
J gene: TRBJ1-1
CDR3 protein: CSAGLGVYTEAFF

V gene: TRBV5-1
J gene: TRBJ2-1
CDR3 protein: CASSSPGLGGDEQFF

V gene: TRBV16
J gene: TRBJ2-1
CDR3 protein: CASSQMSSYNEQFF

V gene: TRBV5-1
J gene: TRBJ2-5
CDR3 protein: CASSHRTSGRALVETQYF

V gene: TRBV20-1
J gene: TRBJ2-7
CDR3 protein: CSARELADYEQYF

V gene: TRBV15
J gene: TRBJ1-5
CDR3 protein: CATSPGTGVRQPQHF

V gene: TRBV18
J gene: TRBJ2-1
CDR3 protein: CASSPPGARVNEQFF

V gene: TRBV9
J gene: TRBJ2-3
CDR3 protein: CASSVGSFSADTQYF

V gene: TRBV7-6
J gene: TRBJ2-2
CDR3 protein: CASSPGTDLTGELFF

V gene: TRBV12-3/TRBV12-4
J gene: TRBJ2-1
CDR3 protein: CASSFGTWVPISNYNEQFF

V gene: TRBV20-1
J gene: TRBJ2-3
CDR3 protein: CSAREPTDTQYF

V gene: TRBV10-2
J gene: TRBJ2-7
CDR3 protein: CASSESREDSSYEQYF

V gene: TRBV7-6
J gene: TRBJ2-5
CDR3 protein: CASSYTTRLQETQYF

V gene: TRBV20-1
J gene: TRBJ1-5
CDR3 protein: CSARARDVSNQPQHF